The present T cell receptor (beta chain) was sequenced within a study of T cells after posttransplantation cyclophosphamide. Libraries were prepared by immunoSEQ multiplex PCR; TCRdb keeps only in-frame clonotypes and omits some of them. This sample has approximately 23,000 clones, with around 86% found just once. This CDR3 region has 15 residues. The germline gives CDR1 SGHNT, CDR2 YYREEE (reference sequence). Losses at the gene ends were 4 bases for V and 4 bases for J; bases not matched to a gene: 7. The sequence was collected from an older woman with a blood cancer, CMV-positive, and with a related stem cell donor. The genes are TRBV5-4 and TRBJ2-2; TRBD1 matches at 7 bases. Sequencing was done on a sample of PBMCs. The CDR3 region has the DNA TGTGCCAGCAGCCTCGGGACAGAGCTCACCGGGGAGCTGTTTTTT. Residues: CASSLGTELTGELFF.